This T cell receptor (beta chain) was retrieved from a study of T cells in Graves' hyperthyroidism and ophthalmopathy. Germline V gene data show CDR1 as SGHAT and CDR2 as FQNNGV. The CDR3 loop spans 17 amino acids. V was trimmed by 2 bases and J by 3 bases, leaving 19 bases between them. Researchers amplified the TCR beta CDR3 regions from RNA transcripts. During a first-round RT-PCR of the TCR CDR3, the HTBI primer set was used. TCRdb fed the multiplex PCR reads into MiXCR, producing one record per CDR3 protein. The sample lists about 720,000 distinct CDR3 sequences, 16% occurring once. Sample: blood. The clonotype comes from a man aged 18 to 35 with Graves' hyperthyroidism. The rearrangement links TRBV11-2 to TRBJ1-1; D remains unclear. The CDR3 here is CASSLWGSGRRDTEAFF. In DNA, the CDR3 is TGTGCCAGCAGCTTATGGGGTTCGGGAAGAAGGGACACTGAAGCTTTCTTT.